This T cell receptor (beta chain) was captured in a study of T cells expressing NK-cell markers. Germline assignment: CDR1 DFQATT and CDR2 SNEGSKA (reference sequence). The CDR3 spans 16 residues. From the 5' RACE reads, TCRdb lists one entry per CDR3 protein and no DNA. The repertoire table contains about 160,000 distinct CDR3 sequences. General study findings and limits: Researchers report these clonotypes also headed the CD3+CD56-NKG2C+ fraction in a handful of donors.

As to this clonotype: The antigen remains unidentified.

The gene calls are TRBV20-1 and TRBJ1-6; TCRdb's D gene call, TRBD1, goes unchecked for lack of DNA. Sequences were obtained from blood T cells: a sorted CD56 or NKG2C T cell subset, CD4+ or CD8+ T cells, or bulk PBMC T cells (not recorded which). This receptor was obtained from a woman aged 18-70 years in good health. The CDR3: CSARVGPGGHDSPLHF.